These 2 T cell receptor beta chains originate from one sample sequenced in a study of identical twins. Via MiXCR, TCRdb re-called the 5' RACE reads, giving one row per CDR3 protein. This repertoire shows roughly 350,000 distinct CDR3 sequences, more than 9% found once; its top ten account for around 7.8%. Separately, the same data were catalogued under a study of yellow fever vaccine responses in identical twins.

Sequencing was carried out using CD8+ T cells sorted from blood. These receptor sequences come from a woman aged 18 to 35 in good health.

The chain links TRBV20-1 to TRBJ2-1, with 12 bases lining up with TRBD2. The trim removed 1 base at V and 0 bases at J, leaving 10 bases unmatched. From germline, CDR1 is DFQATT and CDR2 SNEGSKA (reference sequence). The CDR3 spans 19 residues. The CDR3 DNA sequence: TGCAGTGCTAGAGCCTCCGGGACTAGCGGGCCGAGCTCCTACAATGAGCAGTTCTTC. Its translation is CSARASGTSGPSSYNEQFF.

V is TRBV7-8 and J is TRBJ2-7, with TRBD1 matching 7 bases. CDR3 length equals 16 residues. Germline-derived CDR1 and CDR2 are SGHVS and FQNEAQ. The V gene end was trimmed by 1 base and the J gene end by 6 bases; junction bases not matched to a gene: 12. The chain's CDR3 is CASSLEGAATLAEQYF. The CDR3 bases are TGTGCCAGCAGCTTAGAGGGGGCGGCCACCCTCGCCGAGCAGTACTTC. Variable domain in full (rest from reference TRBV7-8 and TRBJ2-7): GAGVSQSPRYKVAKRGQDVALRCDPISGHVSLFWYQQALGQGPEFLTYFQNEAQLDKSGLPSDRFFAERPEGSVSTLKIQRTQQEDSAVYLCASSLEGAATLAEQYFGPGTRLTVT.